The rows below give T cell receptor beta chains drawn from one sample of a study of vaccination and CD4 T cells after COVID-19. Each CDR3 protein is one row after TCRdb ran MiXCR on the PCR reads. The top ten hold around a tenth of the sample, which has about 16,000 distinct CDR3 sequences, around 74% seen once. These receptors' antigens are unknown. The sample consisted of CD4+ T cells from blood, cultured in vitro, taken after SARS-CoV-2 vaccination. The receptors here all came from a human donor who received a COVID-19 vaccine. Each CDR3 is given with its conserved first and last residue. The D gene is left open where the match is weak. Some rows mark clone size as missing; the rest say once, few, many or name a class of expanded clone.

NA,NA,TRBV18,TRBJ2-3,CASSPAGHPETQYF,TGTGCCAGCTCACCCGCGGGACATCCGGAGACGCAGTATTTT
few,NA,TRBV18,TRBJ2-2,CASSPPIQGNTGELFF,TGTGCCAGCTCACCACCGATCCAGGGTAACACCGGGGAGCTGTTTTTT
once,NA,TRBV5-5,TRBJ1-1,CASTLRQGGPGNTEAFF,TGTGCCAGCACCCTAAGGCAGGGCGGTCCCGGGAATACTGAAGCTTTCTTT
NA,TRBD1,TRBV6-1,TRBJ2-7,CASRGGTGVYEQYF,TGTGCCAGCAGGGGCGGGACAGGGGTTTACGAGCAGTACTTC
NA,NA,TRBV20-1,TRBJ2-3,CSARNRGAGTDTQYF,TGCAGTGCTAGGAATCGGGGGGCTGGCACAGATACGCAGTATTTT
once,NA,TRBV27,TRBJ2-1,CASSHSPADEQFF,TGTGCCAGCAGCCACTCGCCGGCGGATGAGCAGTTCTTC
NA,NA,TRBV6-5,TRBJ2-3,CASSYVRFTDTQYF,TGTGCCAGCAGTTACGTCAGGTTCACAGATACGCAGTATTTT
once,NA,TRBV2,TRBJ1-1,CASSEWIDSLNTEAFF,TGTGCCAGCAGTGAATGGATAGACAGCCTGAACACTGAAGCTTTCTTT
NA,TRBD1,TRBV7-9,TRBJ2-3,CASSALDRGGTDTQYF,TGTGCCAGCAGCGCACTGGACAGGGGTGGCACAGATACGCAGTATTTT
NA,TRBD2,TRBV10-3,TRBJ2-5,CAISERAGGDIETQYF,TGTGCCATCAGTGAGCGAGCGGGGGGGGATATAGAGACCCAGTACTTC
NA,TRBD1,TRBV4-1,TRBJ2-2,CASSQGTGTNTGELFF,TGCGCCAGCAGCCAAGGGACAGGAACAAACACCGGGGAGCTGTTTTTT
medium-sized,NA,TRBV2,TRBJ2-5,CASSEWQIQETQYF,TGTGCCAGCAGTGAGTGGCAGATCCAAGAGACCCAGTACTTC
NA,TRBD1,TRBV12-3/TRBV12-4,TRBJ1-2,CASRPTGNYGYTF,TGTGCCAGCAGGCCGACAGGGAACTATGGCTACACCTTC
NA,TRBD1,TRBV19,TRBJ1-5,CASSIDLGRGNQPQHF,TGTGCCAGTAGTATAGATCTCGGCAGGGGGAACCAGCCCCAGCATTTT
NA,NA,TRBV24-1,TRBJ1-6,CATSDRGYSPLHF,TGTGCCACCAGTGATAGGGGGTATTCACCCCTCCACTTT
NA,NA,TRBV6-1,TRBJ2-3,CASRPDEHTDTQYF,TGTGCCAGCAGGCCCGATGAACACACAGATACGCAGTATTTT
NA,NA,TRBV20-1,TRBJ2-1,CSALFYNEQFF,TGCAGTGCTTTGTTTTACAATGAGCAGTTCTTC
NA,NA,TRBV24-1,TRBJ2-5,CATSEATGRRETQYF,TGTGCCACCAGTGAGGCGACAGGGAGGCGGGAGACCCAGTACTTC
NA,NA,TRBV30,TRBJ1-2,CAWSRPLDYGYTF,TGTGCCTGGAGCAGACCGTTGGACTATGGCTACACCTTC
NA,NA,TRBV12-5,TRBJ2-7,CASAQGVSYEQYF,TGTGCTAGTGCCCAAGGGGTTTCCTACGAGCAGTACTTC